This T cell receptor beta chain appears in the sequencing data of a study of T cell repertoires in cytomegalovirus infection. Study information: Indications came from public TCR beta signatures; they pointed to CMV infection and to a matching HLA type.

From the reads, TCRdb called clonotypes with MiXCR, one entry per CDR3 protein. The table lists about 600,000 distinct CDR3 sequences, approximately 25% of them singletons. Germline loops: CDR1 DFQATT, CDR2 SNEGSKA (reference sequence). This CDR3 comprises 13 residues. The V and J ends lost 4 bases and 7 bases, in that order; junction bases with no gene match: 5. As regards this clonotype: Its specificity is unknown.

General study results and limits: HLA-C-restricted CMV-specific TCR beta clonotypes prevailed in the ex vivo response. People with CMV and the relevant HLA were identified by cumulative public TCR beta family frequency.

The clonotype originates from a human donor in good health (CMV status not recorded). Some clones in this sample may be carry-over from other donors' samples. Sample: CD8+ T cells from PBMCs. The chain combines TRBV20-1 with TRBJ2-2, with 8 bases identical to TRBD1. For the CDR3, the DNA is TGCAGTGCTAAGGCAGGGGGCATCGGGGAGCTGTTTTTT. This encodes CSAKAGGIGELFF.